This note documents a single T cell receptor beta chain sequence. Its specificity is not known. This entry comes from a study of blood T cells in healthy people across ages. Overall study: Per every two T cells, about one barcoded beta molecule was captured by template switching. Study results and caveats: TCR beta diversity was tightly associated with the proportion of naive T cells. Considered underestimates were the diversity estimates obtained from one million T cells.

Trimming removed 6 bases from V and 5 bases from J, with 16 bases in between. In germline, CDR1 is MNHEY, CDR2 SMNVEV (reference sequence). The CDR3 length is 14 residues. A minimum of 5 micrograms of total RNA was extracted per sample. For the second PCR, which ran for 7 to 11 cycles, a sample-barcoded 5' primer and a J-beta primer mix were used. TCRdb re-derived calls from the 5' RACE reads in MiXCR, one entry per CDR3 protein. Among more than 700,000 distinct CDR3 sequences, 53% were seen once, and the ten largest hold about 38%. Sequenced material: blood. The source is a man aged 80 or over in good health. This chain uses TRBV27 with TRBJ2-5, with a weak D call TRBD1 (6 bases). This CDR3 reads CASSRRPGAETQYF. The CDR3, as DNA: TGTGCCAGCAGCCGTCGCCCAGGGGCCGAGACCCAGTACTTC.